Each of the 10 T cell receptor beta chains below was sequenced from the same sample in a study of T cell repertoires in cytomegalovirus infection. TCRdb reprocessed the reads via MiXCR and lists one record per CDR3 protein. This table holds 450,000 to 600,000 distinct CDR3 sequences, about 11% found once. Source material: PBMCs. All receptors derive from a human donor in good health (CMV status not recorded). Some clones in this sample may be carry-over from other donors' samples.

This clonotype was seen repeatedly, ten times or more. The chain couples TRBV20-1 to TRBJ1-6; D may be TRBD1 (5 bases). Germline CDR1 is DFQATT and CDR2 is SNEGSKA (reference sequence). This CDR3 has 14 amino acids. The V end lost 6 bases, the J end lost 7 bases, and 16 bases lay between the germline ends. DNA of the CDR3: TGCAGTGCCGGTGGGGCAGGGATCAATTCACCCCTCCACTTT. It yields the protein CSAGGAGINSPLHF.

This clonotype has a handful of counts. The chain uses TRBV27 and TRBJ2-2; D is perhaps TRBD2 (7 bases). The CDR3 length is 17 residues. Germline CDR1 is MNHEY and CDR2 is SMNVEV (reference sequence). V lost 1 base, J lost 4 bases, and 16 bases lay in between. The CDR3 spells CASSLFWRGGTTGELFF. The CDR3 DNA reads TGTGCCAGCAGTTTATTTTGGAGGGGGGGGACCACCGGGGAGCTGTTTTTT.

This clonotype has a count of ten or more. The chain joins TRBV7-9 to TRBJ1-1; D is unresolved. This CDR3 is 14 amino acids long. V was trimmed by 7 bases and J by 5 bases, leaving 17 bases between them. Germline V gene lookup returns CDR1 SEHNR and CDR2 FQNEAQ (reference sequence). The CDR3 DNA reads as TGTGCCAGCACCACCCCCCGGGCAGGTACTGAAGCTTTCTTT. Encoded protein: CASTTPRAGTEAFF.

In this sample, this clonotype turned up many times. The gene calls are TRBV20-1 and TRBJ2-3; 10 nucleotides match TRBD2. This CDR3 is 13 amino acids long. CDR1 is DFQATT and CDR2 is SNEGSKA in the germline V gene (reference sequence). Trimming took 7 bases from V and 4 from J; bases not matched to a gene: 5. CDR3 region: CSGLAGEPDTQYF. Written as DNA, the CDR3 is TGCAGTGGGCTAGCGGGAGAGCCAGATACGCAGTATTTT.

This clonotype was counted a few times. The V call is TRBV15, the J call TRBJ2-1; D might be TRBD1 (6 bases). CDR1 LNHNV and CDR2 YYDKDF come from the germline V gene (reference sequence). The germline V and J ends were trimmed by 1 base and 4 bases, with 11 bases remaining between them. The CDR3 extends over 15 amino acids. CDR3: CATSRVGTLYNEQFF. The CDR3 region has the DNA TGTGCCACCAGCAGAGTCGGGACACTTTACAATGAGCAGTTCTTC. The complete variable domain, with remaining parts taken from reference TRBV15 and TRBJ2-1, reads DAMVIQNPRYQVTQFGKPVTLSCSQTLNHNVMYWYQQKSSQAPKLLFHYYDKDFNNEADTPDNFQSRRPNTSFCFLDIRSPGLGDTAMYLCATSRVGTLYNEQFFGPGTRLTVL.

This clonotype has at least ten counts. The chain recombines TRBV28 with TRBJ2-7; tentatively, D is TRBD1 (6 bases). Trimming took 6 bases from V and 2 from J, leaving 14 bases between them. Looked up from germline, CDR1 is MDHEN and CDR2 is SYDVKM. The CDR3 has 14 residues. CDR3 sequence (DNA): TGTGCCAGCAGCTCCGGGACACAAGCCTACGAGCAGTACTTC. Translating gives CASSSGTQAYEQYF.

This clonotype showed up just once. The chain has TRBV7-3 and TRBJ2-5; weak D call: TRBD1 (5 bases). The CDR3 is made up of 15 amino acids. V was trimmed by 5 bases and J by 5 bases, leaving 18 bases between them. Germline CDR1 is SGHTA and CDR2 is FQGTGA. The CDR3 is CASSTGPSTGETQYF. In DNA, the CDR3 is TGTGCCAGCAGCACAGGCCCTTCAACTGGGGAGACCCAGTACTTC.

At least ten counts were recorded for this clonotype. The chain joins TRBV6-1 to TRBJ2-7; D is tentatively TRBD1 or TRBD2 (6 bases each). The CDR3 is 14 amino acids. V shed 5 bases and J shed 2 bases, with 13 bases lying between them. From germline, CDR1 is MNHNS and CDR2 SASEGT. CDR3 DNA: TGTGCCAGCAGTAGAGACAGGACTACCTACGAGCAGTACTTC. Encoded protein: CASSRDRTTYEQYF.

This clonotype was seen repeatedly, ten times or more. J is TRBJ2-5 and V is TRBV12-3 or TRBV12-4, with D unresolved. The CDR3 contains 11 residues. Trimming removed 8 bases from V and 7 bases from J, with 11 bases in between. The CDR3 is CASLLERTQYF. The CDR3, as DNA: TGTGCCAGCCTGCTAGAGAGGACCCAGTACTTC.

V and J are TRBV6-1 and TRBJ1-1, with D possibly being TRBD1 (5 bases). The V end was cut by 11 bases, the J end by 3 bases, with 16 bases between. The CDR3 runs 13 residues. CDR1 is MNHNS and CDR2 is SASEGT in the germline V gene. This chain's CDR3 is CASRTGRYTEAFF. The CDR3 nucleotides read TGTGCCTCCCGAACGGGGCGTTACACTGAAGCTTTCTTT.